These 26 T cell receptor beta chains share one sample of origin, sequenced in a study of blood T cell repertoires in COVID-19 (dated by TCRdb to the early 2020s). The library was obtained by the immunoSEQ multiplex PCR assay. TCRdb obtained this table from immuneACCESS and retained in-frame rearrangements with V and J assigned. These tables miss some clones; where compared with another copy, unresolved V genes account for less than half of the shortfall, and the remainder is unexplained. The sample yields about 260,000 clones; under 90% were counted once. The ten largest clones take up around 9.2% of the sample. Source material: peripheral blood. The receptors were gathered from a human donor in a cohort sampled during active COVID-19.

The rearrangement uses TRBV11-2 and TRBJ2-2; 8 bases are a match to TRBD2. This CDR3 spans 16 amino acids. In germline, CDR1 is SGHAT, CDR2 FQNNGV. Unmatched junction bases numbered 5, after V lost 1 base and J lost 4 bases. The CDR3 region is CASSLAGGRATGELFF. The CDR3 DNA is TGTGCCAGCAGCTTAGCGGGGGGGCGTGCCACCGGGGAGCTGTTTTTT. The entire variable domain, with the rest obtained from reference TRBV11-2 and TRBJ2-2, is as follows: EAGVAQSPRYKIIEKRQSVAFWCNPISGHATLYWYQQILGQGPKLLIQFQNNGVVDDSQLPKDRFSAERLKGVDSTLKIQPAKLEDSAVYLCASSLAGGRATGELFFGEGSRLTVL.

The chain joins TRBV4-2 to TRBJ1-3; D gene unclear. The germline V gene encodes CDR1 LGHNA and CDR2 YNFKEQ. Deletions cut 0 bases from V and 0 bases from J, with 12 bases between. There are 17 residues in the CDR3. The CDR3 region is CASSQDPAGSSGNTIYF. The CDR3 DNA is TGTGCCAGCAGCCAAGATCCTGCCGGTTCCTCTGGAAACACCATATATTTT.

The chain employs TRBV2 and TRBJ2-3; 8 positions match TRBD2. The CDR3 has 16 residues. Looked up from germline, CDR1 is SNHLY and CDR2 is FYNNEI. V was pared by 7 bases and J by 0 bases, with 9 bases of the junction left unmatched. This CDR3 reads CASILPGGPSTDTQYF. The CDR3 nucleotides are TGTGCCAGCATACTCCCGGGAGGGCCTAGCACAGATACGCAGTATTTT.

The chain recombines TRBV9 with TRBJ2-7, with D possibly matching TRBD1 (6 bases). This CDR3 comprises 16 residues. V was cut by 4 bases and J by 1 base, with 18 bases left in between. Germline lookup yields CDR1 SGDLS and CDR2 YYNGEE. CDR3 protein: CASSSKLGTPSYEQYF. CDR3 sequence (DNA): TGTGCCAGCAGCAGTAAACTCGGGACACCGTCCTACGAGCAGTACTTC.

The gene calls are TRBV7-8 and TRBJ2-3, with 8 bases identical to TRBD1. Germline CDR1 is SGHVS and CDR2 is FQNEAQ. Losses at the gene ends were 2 bases for V and 4 bases for J; bases not matched to a gene: 5. The CDR3 sequence is 15 residues long. The CDR3 is CASSLRTGQADTQYF. For the CDR3, the DNA is TGTGCCAGCAGCTTAAGGACAGGGCAGGCAGATACGCAGTATTTT.

V usage is TRBV10-3 and J usage is TRBJ1-2; the match to TRBD1 covers 10 bases. The CDR3 contains 13 residues. The V segment lost 6 bases and the J segment 2 bases; nucleotides outside the gene matches: 0. Germline V CDR1 and CDR2: ENHRY, SYGVKD. The CDR3 sequence: CAIRGQGNYGYTF. The DNA of the CDR3 is TGTGCCATCAGGGGACAGGGGAACTATGGCTACACCTTC.

This chain uses TRBV6-2 or TRBV6-3 with TRBJ2-1; 8 nucleotides line up with TRBD2. The CDR3 is made up of 15 amino acids. The germline V gene encodes CDR1 MNHEY and CDR2 SVGEGT. J lost 5 bases, V lost 2 bases, and 5 bases had no gene match. CDR3 region: CASSYIGGGNNEQFF. DNA for the CDR3: TGTGCCAGCAGTTACATTGGCGGGGGGAACAATGAGCAGTTCTTC.

With regard to this clone: Germline is not matched at one junction end, which may reflect a read error. The chain has TRBV7-7 and TRBJ2-1; 14 nucleotides agree with TRBD2. This CDR3 is 15 amino acids long. Germline loops: CDR1 SSHAT, CDR2 FNYEAQ (reference sequence). The CDR3, as DNA: TGTGCTAGCAGCCCGGGACTAGCGGGAGTGGGTGAGCAGTTCTTC. This encodes CASSPGLAGVGEQFF.

V is TRBV24-1 and J is TRBJ2-5; D call uncertain. Trimming cost V 0 bases and J 7 bases, with 5 bases left between them. This CDR3 is built from 12 residues. Germline CDR1 and CDR2: KGHDR and SFDVKD. CDR3 bases: TGTGCCACCAGTGATTTGCGCGGGACCCAGTACTTC. The encoded protein is CATSDLRGTQYF.

This chain links TRBV19 with TRBJ2-5; TRBD2 matches at 11 bases. Germline lookup yields CDR1 LNHDA and CDR2 SQIVND (reference sequence). This CDR3 has 20 amino acids. V was pared by 5 bases and J by 3 bases, with 20 bases of the junction left unmatched. CDR3: CASSVRFTSGSPGGEETQYF. In DNA, the CDR3 is TGTGCCAGTAGTGTCCGCTTCACTAGCGGGAGTCCAGGTGGAGAAGAGACCCAGTACTTC.

This sequence joins TRBV4-3 and TRBJ2-3, with 14 bases matching TRBD2. The CDR3 loop spans 18 amino acids. Trimming cost V 5 bases and J 4 bases; bases outside gene matches: 11. CDR1 and CDR2 (germline): LGHNA, YSLEER. CDR3 sequence: CASSSGLAGDLISDTQYF. In DNA form, the CDR3 reads TGCGCCAGCAGCTCGGGACTAGCGGGGGACCTTATCTCAGATACGCAGTATTTT.

The rearrangement links TRBV7-9 to TRBJ2-2, with 11 bases aligning to TRBD2. The CDR3 covers 15 residues. The germline gives CDR1 SEHNR, CDR2 FQNEAQ (reference sequence). V trimming: 4 bases; J trimming: 3 bases; junction bases outside the gene matches: 1. The CDR3 spells CASSSLAGDTGELFF. CDR3 coding DNA: TGTGCCAGCAGCTCACTAGCGGGGGACACCGGGGAGCTGTTTTTT.

The chain uses TRBV11-2 and TRBJ2-5; 11 nucleotides match TRBD2. V shed 3 bases and J 1 base; nucleotides not matched to a gene: 4. The CDR3 runs 16 residues. CDR1 SGHAT and CDR2 FQNNGV come from the germline V gene. In nucleotides, the CDR3 is TGTGCCAGCAGCTTTCCCGGGACTAGCGGCCAAGAGACCCAGTACTTC. As protein: CASSFPGTSGQETQYF.

The rearrangement joins TRBV5-1 to TRBJ2-3; tentative D call: TRBD2 (6 bases). V lost 5 bases and J 6 bases, leaving 10 bases between the germline ends. The CDR3 totals 12 residues. Germline CDR1 and CDR2: SGHRS and YFSETQ. CDR3 protein: CASREGIDTQYF. In nucleotides, the CDR3 is TGCGCCAGCAGGGAGGGGATCGATACGCAGTATTTT.

This clone was detected only once. V gene TRBV18 combines with J gene TRBJ2-1; a possible D gene is TRBD2 (6 bases). The CDR3 runs to 14 residues. V was pared by 6 bases and J by 8 bases, with 17 bases between. Germline CDR1 reads KGHSH; CDR2 reads LQKENI. CDR3: CASSRIGRIDEQFF. CDR3 sequence (DNA): TGTGCCAGCTCCCGGATCGGGAGAATTGATGAGCAGTTCTTC.

V and J are TRBV6-5 and TRBJ2-2, with TRBD2 identical over 9 bases. V dropped 8 bases and J dropped 6; count of bases not matched to a gene: 7. The CDR3 totals 14 residues. Per the germline V gene, CDR1 is MNHEY and CDR2 is SVGAGI. The CDR3 bases are TGTGCCAGCCTCGCGGGAGGGGCGGCCGGGGAGCTGTTTTTT. Its protein product is CASLAGGAAGELFF.

The chain uses TRBV5-8 and TRBJ2-3, with D maybe TRBD2 (5 bases). V lost 4 bases and J lost 10, with 10 bases in between. Per the germline V gene, CDR1 is SGHTS and CDR2 is YDEGEE. This CDR3 contains 11 residues. CDR3 coding DNA: TGTGCCAGCAGCACACTAGTGGCGCAGTATTTT. Translated: CASSTLVAQYF.

The chain carries TRBV6-1 and TRBJ2-5, with TRBD2 matching over 10 bases. The CDR3 length is 21 residues. Trimming took 1 base from V and 5 from J; bases not matched to a gene: 22. Per germline, CDR1 MNHNS and CDR2 SASEGT. The CDR3 nucleotides read TGTGCCAGCAGTGAAGTAAGCGAGTGGGCTAGCGGGGGTCCCTATGCGGAGACCCAGTACTTC. Its protein is CASSEVSEWASGGPYAETQYF.

This clone has a handful of counts. The chain employs TRBV2 and TRBJ2-7, with D possibly TRBD2 on 5 matching bases. The V end was cut by 0 bases, the J end by 3 bases, with 6 bases between. The CDR3 is 13 amino acids. CDR1 and CDR2 from the germline V gene are SNHLY and FYNNEI. CDR3: CASSEASGYEQYF. CDR3 nucleotide sequence: TGTGCCAGCAGTGAAGCGAGCGGCTACGAGCAGTACTTC.

A few counts support this clone. The DNA of the CDR3 is TGTGCCAGCAGCTTCAGCAAGGGGGTTGGGCCCCAGCATTTT. The encoded protein is CASSFSKGVGPQHF. The chain recombines TRBV7-2 with TRBJ1-5, with a possible D match to TRBD1 (6 bases). Germline values: CDR1 SGHTA, CDR2 FQGNSA. V gave up 3 bases and J gave up 9 bases, with 15 bases separating them. CDR3 length equals 14 residues. The whole variable domain, remainder taken from reference TRBV7-2 and TRBJ1-5, is GAGVSQSPSNKVTEKGKDVELRCDPISGHTALYWYRQSLGQGLEFLIYFQGNSAPDKSGLPSDRFSAERTGGSVSTLTIQRTQQEDSAVYLCASSFSKGVGPQHFGDGTRLSIL.

The chain recombines TRBV6-6 with TRBJ2-7, with D perhaps matching TRBD2 (5 bases). Trimming stripped 5 bases from V and 0 bases from J, with 20 bases between. The germline gives CDR1 MNHNY, CDR2 SVGAGI (reference sequence). The CDR3 length is 17 residues. CDR3 DNA: TGTGCCAGCAGTCCCTCCCCCGGGGTGGGTAGCTCCTACGAGCAGTACTTC. Its translation: CASSPSPGVGSSYEQYF.

This chain connects TRBV2 to TRBJ2-1, with 14 positions matching TRBD2. The junction had 1 base not matched to a gene; V was cut back by 0 bases and J by 12 bases. Germline CDR1 is SNHLY and CDR2 is FYNNEI. The CDR3 contains 14 residues. CDR3 loop: CASSEAGLAGGQFF. CDR3 nucleotide sequence: TGTGCCAGCAGTGAAGCCGGACTAGCGGGGGGGCAGTTCTTC.

The rearrangement uses TRBV9 and TRBJ1-3; D uncertain. The CDR3 is 13 amino acids. Trimming shortened V by 0 bases and J by 3 bases, and 4 bases separated the two germline ends. CDR1 and CDR2 from the germline V gene are SGDLS and YYNGEE. The CDR3 is CASSVAVGNTIYF. The DNA of the CDR3 is TGTGCCAGCAGCGTAGCTGTTGGAAACACCATATATTTT. Supplemented by reference TRBV9 and TRBJ1-3, the full variable domain reads DSGVTQTPKHLITATGQRVTLRCSPRSGDLSVYWYQQSLDQGLQFLIQYYNGEERAKGNILERFSAQQFPDLHSELNLSSLELGDSALYFCASSVAVGNTIYFGEGSWLTVV.

The chain links TRBV18 to TRBJ2-3; 7 positions agree with TRBD2. The CDR3 runs to 15 residues. The V gene end was trimmed by 1 base and the J gene end by 5 bases; junction bases not matched to a gene: 6. Germline lookup yields CDR1 KGHSH and CDR2 LQKENI. CDR3 residues: CASSPLAGDVDTQYF. The CDR3 DNA is TGTGCCAGCTCACCACTTGCGGGAGACGTAGATACGCAGTATTTT.

In this sample, this clone turned up a few times. The CDR3 bases are TGTGCCAGCAGCATAACTCCGAACTCCGAGCAGTACTTC. Its translation is CASSITPNSEQYF. This sequence joins TRBV5-4 and TRBJ2-7; D is undetermined. This CDR3 comprises 13 residues. Germline lookup yields CDR1 SGHNT and CDR2 YYREEE (reference sequence). Trimming pared 4 bases from V and 6 bases from J, leaving 14 bases between.

This sequence joins TRBV15 and TRBJ2-3; TRBD2 matches at 15 bases. The CDR3 contains 22 residues. V dropped 0 bases and J dropped 0; count of bases not matched to a gene: 13. Germline lookup yields CDR1 LNHNV and CDR2 YYDKDF (reference sequence). The CDR3 protein is CATSRDLGGLAGGGTSTDTQYF. In DNA form, the CDR3 reads TGTGCCACCAGCAGAGATCTTGGGGGACTAGCGGGAGGCGGCACTAGCACAGATACGCAGTATTTT. Based on the CDR3 plus reference TRBV15 and TRBJ2-3, the full variable domain is DAMVIQNPRYQVTQFGKPVTLSCSQTLNHNVMYWYQQKSSQAPKLLFHYYDKDFNNEADTPDNFQSRRPNTSFCFLDIRSPGLGDTAMYLCATSRDLGGLAGGGTSTDTQYFGPGTRLTVL.